This TCR beta chain was recorded in a study of molecular identifiers for immune sequencing clone quantification. Germline-derived CDR1 and CDR2 are LGHNA and YSLEER. Trimming shortened V by 0 bases and J by 3 bases, and 9 bases separated the two germline ends. The CDR3 loop spans 15 amino acids. This clonotype was seen only a few times. A single record per CDR3 protein comes from TCRdb applying MiXCR to the PCR reads. The data hold about 640,000 distinct CDR3 sequences, with less than 20% observed a single time. Sequencing was performed on naive CD8+ T cells from blood, with Jurkat cell RNA spiked in. The subset was: FACS-sorted CD8+CD4-CCR7+CD45RA+ naive T cells. The gene calls are TRBV4-3 and TRBJ1-5, with D hard to call. The source of this sequence is a human donor in good health. Some libraries in this study had Jurkat cell RNA spiked in. CDR3: CASSQDRVLNQPQHF. The CDR3 DNA reads as TGCGCCAGCAGCCAAGATAGGGTACTCAATCAGCCCCAGCATTTT.